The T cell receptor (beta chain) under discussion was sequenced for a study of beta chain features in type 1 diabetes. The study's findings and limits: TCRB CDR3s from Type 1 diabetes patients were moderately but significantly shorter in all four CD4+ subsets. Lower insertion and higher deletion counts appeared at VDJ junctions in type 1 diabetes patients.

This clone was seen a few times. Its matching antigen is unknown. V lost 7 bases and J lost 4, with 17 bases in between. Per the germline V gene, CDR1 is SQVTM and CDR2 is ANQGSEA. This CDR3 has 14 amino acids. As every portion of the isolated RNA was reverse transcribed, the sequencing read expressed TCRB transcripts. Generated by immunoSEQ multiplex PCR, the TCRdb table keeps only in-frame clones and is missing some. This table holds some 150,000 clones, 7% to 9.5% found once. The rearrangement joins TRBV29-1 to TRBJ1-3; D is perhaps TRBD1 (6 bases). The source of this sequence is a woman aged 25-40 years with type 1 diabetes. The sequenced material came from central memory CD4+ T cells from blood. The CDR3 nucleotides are TGCAGCGCTATAAATACCGGACAGGGAAACACCATATATTTT. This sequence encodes CSAINTGQGNTIYF.